This T cell receptor (beta chain) stems from a study of OX40 agonist ivuxolimab in advanced cancers. Trimming removed 4 bases from V and 0 bases from J; junction bases left unmatched: 5. The CDR3 has 16 amino acids. The germline V gene encodes CDR1 KGHSH and CDR2 LQKENI. The table lists this clone with a count of one. The method was immunoSEQ multiplex PCR; TCRdb's version includes in-frame clones alone and lacks a portion of them. The sample carries some 97,000 clones, less than 95% recorded once. The receptor's source is an adult with an advanced solid tumor such as melanoma, head and neck, liver or kidney cancer. This material consisted of CD4+ or CD8+ T cells sorted from blood, taken in a trial of the OX40 agonist ivuxolimab. The chain employs TRBV18 and TRBJ1-3; 8 nucleotides align to TRBD1. The CDR3 nucleotides are TGTGCCAGCTCACAGGACAGGGTCAGCTCTGGAAACACCATATATTTT. Residues: CASSQDRVSSGNTIYF.